These 9 T cell receptor beta chains share one sample of origin, sequenced in a study of blood T cell repertoires in COVID-19. Clones were read by immunoSEQ multiplex PCR, and TCRdb kept only the in-frame ones, dropping some. The sample contains around 330,000 clones, roughly 90% of which appear only once. Material: peripheral blood. The source is a woman aged 45-59 years with active or convalescent COVID-19.

The chain recombines TRBV5-1 with TRBJ1-2; TRBD1 might be the D (6 bases). V lost 5 bases to trimming and J lost 2 bases, with 16 bases between them. Germline values: CDR1 SGHRS, CDR2 YFSETQ. The CDR3 sequence is 15 residues long. CDR3 protein: CASSFQRGGNYGYTF. As DNA, the CDR3 is TGCGCCAGCAGTTTTCAAAGGGGGGGAAACTATGGCTACACCTTC.

This chain joins TRBV3-1 (or the pseudogene TRBV3-2) and TRBJ2-7, with 12 bases identical to TRBD2. Germline trimming cut 8 bases from V and 7 bases from J; bases unmatched to any gene: 9. Per germline, CDR1 LGHDT and CDR2 YNNKEL (reference sequence). This CDR3 has 14 amino acids. The CDR3 reads CASSLAGGPEEQYF. The CDR3 DNA is TGTGCCAGCTCTCTAGCGGGGGGGCCGGAAGAGCAGTACTTC.

V is TRBV11-2 and J is TRBJ1-1; 7 bases map to TRBD1. In germline, CDR1 is SGHAT, CDR2 FQNNGV. This CDR3 region has 15 residues. V shed 5 bases and J 1 base; nucleotides not matched to a gene: 7. The CDR3 nucleotides read TGTGCCAGCAGCCCAACAGGGGAGACGAACACTGAAGCTTTCTTT. Protein product: CASSPTGETNTEAFF.

The chain is built from TRBV19 and TRBJ2-2; 7 positions match TRBD1. There are 14 residues in the CDR3. CDR1 and CDR2 from the germline V gene are LNHDA and SQIVND (reference sequence). V gave up 7 bases and J gave up 5 bases; unmatched junction bases: 7. The CDR3 DNA follows: TGTGCCAGTACCAGGGACAGTCTTACCGGGGAGCTGTTTTTT. Its translation: CASTRDSLTGELFF.

V and J are TRBV30 and TRBJ2-1, with 7 positions matching TRBD2. This CDR3 spans 17 amino acids. The V segment lost 0 bases and the J segment 2 bases; nucleotides outside the gene matches: 10. The germline V gene has CDR1 GTSNPN and CDR2 SVGIG (reference sequence). The CDR3 DNA is TGTGCCTGGAGTGTACGTTGGCTAGCGGAGCCCTACAATGAGCAGTTCTTC. This translates into CAWSVRWLAEPYNEQFF.

V usage is TRBV5-4 and J usage is TRBJ2-5; 8 nucleotides align to TRBD2. V dropped 4 bases and J dropped 5; count of bases not matched to a gene: 10. CDR1 and CDR2 (germline): SGHNT, YYREEE (reference sequence). The CDR3 contains 15 residues. CDR3 loop: CASSLYGGAGETQYF. As DNA, the CDR3 is TGTGCCAGCAGCCTATACGGGGGGGCCGGGGAGACCCAGTACTTC.

The chain employs TRBV30 and TRBJ1-1; 10 bases agree with TRBD1. Germline V CDR1 and CDR2: GTSNPN, SVGIG (reference sequence). V shed 5 bases and J 1 base; nucleotides not matched to a gene: 1. CDR3 length: 13 residues. For the CDR3, the DNA is TGTGCCTGGGGGGACAGGGGGAACACTGAAGCTTTCTTT. The encoded protein is CAWGDRGNTEAFF.

The V and J genes are TRBV27 and TRBJ1-5; TRBD1 agrees at 10 bases. Germline-derived CDR1 and CDR2 are MNHEY and SMNVEV (reference sequence). CDR3 length equals 15 residues. V shed 6 bases, J shed 5 bases, and the junction held 7 bases outside the gene matches. The DNA of the CDR3 is TGTGCCAGCAGGCCTACCGGGACAGGGGATCAGCCCCAGCATTTT. It encodes CASRPTGTGDQPQHF.

This chain joins TRBV21-1 and TRBJ1-6. TRBV21-1 is a pseudogene. The CDR3 spans 11 residues. This chain's CDR3 is CASALNSPLHF. CDR3 DNA sequence: TGTGCCAGCGCCCTAAATTCACCCCTCCACTTT.